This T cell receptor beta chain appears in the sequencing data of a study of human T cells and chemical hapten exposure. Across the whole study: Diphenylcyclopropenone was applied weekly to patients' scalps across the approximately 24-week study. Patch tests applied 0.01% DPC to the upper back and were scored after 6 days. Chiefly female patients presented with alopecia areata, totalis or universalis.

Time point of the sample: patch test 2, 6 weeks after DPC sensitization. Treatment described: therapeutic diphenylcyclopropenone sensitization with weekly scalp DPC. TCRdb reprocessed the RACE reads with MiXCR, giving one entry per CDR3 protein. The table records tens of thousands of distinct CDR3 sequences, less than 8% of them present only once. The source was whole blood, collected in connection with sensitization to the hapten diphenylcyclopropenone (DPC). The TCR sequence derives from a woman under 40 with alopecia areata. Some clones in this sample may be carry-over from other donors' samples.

CDR3 in DNA: TGTGCCAGCAGTTTGTTCGGAAAACTGTTTTTT. Translating gives CASSLFGKLFF. This rearrangement joins TRBV12-3 or TRBV12-4 to TRBJ1-4; D remains unclear. Trimming stripped 3 bases from V and 10 bases from J, with 6 bases between. The CDR3 is 11 amino acids.